This is a list of T cell receptor beta chains from one sample in a study of T cells in Graves' hyperthyroidism and ophthalmopathy. TCRdb processed the multiplex PCR reads anew with MiXCR; each CDR3 protein has one entry. The sample contains approximately 150,000 distinct CDR3 sequences, 9.4% of which appear only once. Specimen: blood. The receptors stem from a woman aged 18-29 years with Graves' hyperthyroidism that later progressed to Graves' ophthalmopathy. Both conserved end residues are part of each CDR3. The order of the fields is J gene, clone size, D gene, V gene, CDR3 DNA, CDR3 protein. D genes are given only for firm matches. Clone size is not always given. Where it is, it says once, few, many or a class for expanded clones.

>TRBJ1-3|many|.|TRBV28
TGTGCCAGCAGTCCCCATACTAGCTCTGGAAACACCATATATTTT
CASSPHTSSGNTIYF
>TRBJ2-7|.|TRBD2|TRBV11-2
TGTGCCAGCAGCGCACCAGGACTAGCGGGAGGCTTCTACGAGCAGTACTTC
CASSAPGLAGGFYEQYF
>TRBJ2-7|many|.|TRBV7-2
TGTGCCAGCACCTCCCCTCGGGGGACCTACGAGCAGTACTTC
CASTSPRGTYEQYF
>TRBJ2-7|many|TRBD2|TRBV6-2/TRBV6-3
TGTGCCAGCAGTTCTATACCCCGCCGGACTAGCCCCGTCTACGAGCAGTACTTC
CASSSIPRRTSPVYEQYF
>TRBJ1-2|many|.|TRBV10-3
TGTGCCATCAGTGTGGACAGCTATGGCTACACCTTC
CAISVDSYGYTF
>TRBJ1-4|many|.|TRBV7-9
TGTGCCAGCAGCTTAGGGCAGAATGATGAAAAACTGTTTTTT
CASSLGQNDEKLFF
>TRBJ1-1|few|.|TRBV5-1
TGCGCCAGCAGCTTGATAGTAGGGAAGACTGAAGCTTTCTTT
CASSLIVGKTEAFF
>TRBJ1-1|many|.|TRBV20-1
TGCAGTGCGACACTATTTACGAACACTGAAGCTTTCTTT
CSATLFTNTEAFF
>TRBJ2-1|many|TRBD2|TRBV11-2
TGTGCCAGCAGCTTAGAGACGCTAGCGGGGTACAATGAGCAGTTCTTC
CASSLETLAGYNEQFF
>TRBJ1-2|many|.|TRBV30
TGTGCCTGGAGTGTTATACGGGAATATGGCTACACCTTC
CAWSVIREYGYTF
>TRBJ2-5|many|TRBD2|TRBV10-3
TGTGCCATCAGCCAGGCCGGGACTAGCGGGAGTCGGGAGACCCAGTACTTC
CAISQAGTSGSRETQYF
>TRBJ1-5|few|.|TRBV4-1
TGCGCCAGCAGCCCCGGGAGGGGTCAGGGTTCGAGTCAGCCCCAGCATTTT
CASSPGRGQGSSQPQHF
>TRBJ2-7|many|.|TRBV18
TGTGCCAGCTCACCAGCGCGCTACGAGCAGTACTTC
CASSPARYEQYF
>TRBJ1-1|many|TRBD1|TRBV6-1
TGTGCCACGAAGGGACAGGCTTTTTGGGACACTGAAGCTTTCTTT
CATKGQAFWDTEAFF
>TRBJ1-1|many|.|TRBV7-3
TGTGCCAGCAGCTTAAGGGGGTCCACTGAAGCTTTCTTT
CASSLRGSTEAFF
>TRBJ2-7|many|TRBD1|TRBV28
TGTGCCAGCATTATGGGACAGGGGATCCACGAGCAGTACTTC
CASIMGQGIHEQYF
>TRBJ1-2|many|TRBD1|TRBV19
TGTGCCAGTAGTTTGACAACAGGGGGGGACTATGGCTACACCTTC
CASSLTTGGDYGYTF
>TRBJ1-4|few|TRBD1|TRBV3-1
TGTGCCAGCAGCCAAGTCCCCGGGACAGGGGAGGAAAAACTGTTTTTT
CASSQVPGTGEEKLFF
>TRBJ2-5|many|.|TRBV24-1
TGTGCCACCAGTGACCCAGAAATAGCTCCGGGGGAGACCCAGTACTTC
CATSDPEIAPGETQYF
>TRBJ1-1|many|TRBD1|TRBV6-1
TGTGCCACCCTACAGGGGGGGAACACTGAAGCTTTCTTT
CATLQGGNTEAFF
>TRBJ2-1|few|.|TRBV19
TGTGCCAGTAGTATGATGAATGAGCAGTTCTTC
CASSMMNEQFF
>TRBJ1-6|many|.|TRBV28
TGTGCCAGCAACTGGAGGGGCAGGGAGGCCTCGTATGGGTCACCCCTCCACTTT
CASNWRGREASYGSPLHF
>TRBJ2-1|many|TRBD2|TRBV27
TGTGCCAGCAGTTTATTTAGTAGCGGGTGGGGCTACAATGAGCAGTTCTTC
CASSLFSSGWGYNEQFF